The 15 T cell receptor beta chains presented below share a single source sample, sequenced in a study of T cell changes during pregnancy in multiple sclerosis. TCRdb's table, derived via immunoSEQ multiplex PCR, lists solely in-frame clones and lacks some. The repertoire holds under 75,000 clones, around 93% seen once, with 3.2% in the top ten. Specimen: CD8+ T cells from peripheral blood mononuclear cells, collected in the second trimester of pregnancy. Receptors originate from a female donor with multiple sclerosis, enrolled in a pregnancy study.

The chain is built from TRBV19 and TRBJ2-1; 8 positions match TRBD1. The ends lost 3 bases at V and 7 bases at J; junction bases unmatched: 8. Germline V gene sequence: CDR1 LNHDA, CDR2 SQIVND (reference sequence). The CDR3 sequence is 15 residues long. The CDR3 region is CASSISGGTLNEQFF. The CDR3 DNA follows: TGTGCCAGTAGTATTTCAGGGGGCACATTAAATGAGCAGTTCTTC.

The V call is TRBV27, the J call TRBJ2-1, with 7 bases identical to TRBD1. Germline assignment: CDR1 MNHEY and CDR2 SMNVEV (reference sequence). The CDR3 has 15 residues. Losses at the gene ends were 5 bases for V and 0 bases for J; bases not matched to a gene: 4. The CDR3 DNA reads as TGTGCCAGCAGTCAGACAGGGAGCTCCTACAATGAGCAGTTCTTC. Its protein product is CASSQTGSSYNEQFF.

The genes are TRBV4-2 and TRBJ2-3; 9 positions match TRBD2. V dropped 6 bases and J dropped 3; count of bases not matched to a gene: 7. The CDR3 runs to 15 residues. Looked up from germline, CDR1 is LGHNA and CDR2 is YNFKEQ. The CDR3 loop is CASRRLAEQTDTQYF. Here the CDR3 DNA reads TGTGCCAGCAGACGACTAGCGGAGCAGACAGATACGCAGTATTTT.

The chain couples TRBV11-1 to TRBJ2-2; TRBD1 matches 7 bases. The V gene's germline CDR1 is SGHAT and CDR2 FQDESV (reference sequence). The CDR3 has 19 residues. The junction had 11 bases not matched to a gene; V was cut back by 1 base and J by 0 bases. CDR3 residues: CASSLGSTGPYANTGELFF. The CDR3 DNA follows: TGTGCCAGCAGCTTAGGGTCGACAGGGCCGTACGCGAACACCGGGGAGCTGTTTTTT.

This rearrangement joins TRBV28 to TRBJ2-2; 11 bases align to TRBD2. Trimming cost V 10 bases and J 4 bases; bases outside gene matches: 2. The CDR3 contains 13 residues. Germline V gene lookup returns CDR1 MDHEN and CDR2 SYDVKM. CDR3 protein: CATGTSGTGELFF. The DNA for the CDR3 is TGTGCCACCGGGACTAGCGGCACCGGGGAGCTGTTTTTT.

This clone appeared a single time. The chain links TRBV6-4 to TRBJ2-4, with a tentative D call TRBD1 (6 bases). The CDR3 sequence is 15 residues long. V was pared by 6 bases and J by 0 bases, with 12 bases between. Looked up from germline, CDR1 is MRHNA and CDR2 is SNTAGT. The DNA for the CDR3 is TGTGCCAGCAGATACAGGGATTTAGCCAAAAACATTCAGTACTTC. This codes for CASRYRDLAKNIQYF.

The genes are TRBV9 and TRBJ2-7; 7 nucleotides agree with TRBD2. CDR1 SGDLS and CDR2 YYNGEE come from the germline V gene. This CDR3 contains 14 residues. Trimming took 3 bases from V and 4 from J; bases not matched to a gene: 7. The CDR3 nucleotides read TGTGCCAGCAGCGACCGGGACTACAATTACGAGCAGTACTTC. This codes for CASSDRDYNYEQYF.

V is TRBV19 and J is TRBJ2-1; TRBD1 agrees at 10 bases. V shed 6 bases, J shed 7 bases, and the junction held 9 bases outside the gene matches. CDR1 LNHDA and CDR2 SQIVND come from the germline V gene (reference sequence). The CDR3 is made up of 15 amino acids. The CDR3 DNA reads TGTGCCAGTAGCGTGGGACAGGGGTTCCCTAATGAGCAGTTCTTC. Its translation: CASSVGQGFPNEQFF.

This chain uses TRBV29-1 with TRBJ2-7; TRBD1 matches 7 bases. The CDR3 is made up of 14 amino acids. CDR1 and CDR2 (germline): SQVTM, ANQGSEA. V shed 0 bases, J shed 2 bases, and the junction held 4 bases outside the gene matches. CDR3 nucleotide sequence: TGCAGCGTTGAAGAGGGGACAGTCCCCTACGAGCAGTACTTC. Residues: CSVEEGTVPYEQYF.

This chain connects TRBV10-2 to TRBJ2-1; 9 bases match TRBD2. The CDR3 has 15 amino acids. Germline assignment: CDR1 WSHSY and CDR2 SAAADI. V was pared by 8 bases and J by 8 bases, with 13 bases of the junction left unmatched. The CDR3 is CASSDANSGSDEQFF. CDR3 sequence (DNA): TGCGCCAGCTCTGACGCGAATAGCGGGAGCGATGAGCAGTTCTTC.

The CDR3 is CASSWTGAYEQYF. The CDR3 DNA follows: TGTGCCAGCAGCTGGACAGGAGCCTACGAGCAGTACTTC. The chain is built from TRBV27 and TRBJ2-7, with 7 bases that match TRBD1. This CDR3 region has 13 residues. Looked up from germline, CDR1 is MNHEY and CDR2 is SMNVEV (reference sequence). V was pared by 6 bases and J by 2 bases, with 4 bases of the junction left unmatched.

The chain employs TRBV4-1 and TRBJ2-1, with no clear D. The V gene lost 2 bases and the J gene lost 7 bases, with 6 bases spanning the gap. The CDR3 consists of 12 residues. Germline V gives CDR1 MGHRA, CDR2 YSYEKL. CDR3 sequence: CASSQIQNEQFF. CDR3 bases: TGCGCCAGCAGCCAAATCCAAAATGAGCAGTTCTTC.

The chain links TRBV7-6 to TRBJ2-7; maybe TRBD1 (5 bases). V was clipped by 1 base and J by 4 bases, with 11 bases between them. Per germline, CDR1 SGHVS and CDR2 FNYEAQ. This CDR3 region has 14 residues. In nucleotides, the CDR3 is TGTGCCAGCAGCTTAGAAGGGGCGATTTACGAGCAGTACTTC. This translates into CASSLEGAIYEQYF. The complete variable domain, with remaining parts taken from reference TRBV7-6 and TRBJ2-7, reads GAGVSQSPRYKVTKRGQDVALRCDPISGHVSLYWYRQALGQGPEFLTYFNYEAQQDKSGLPNDRFSAERPEGSISTLTIQRTEQRDSAMYRCASSLEGAIYEQYFGPGTRLTVT.

CDR3 nucleotides: TGTGCCAGCAGTTACGGAGCGGGAGTCGGGTACGAGCAGTACTTC. Amino acids: CASSYGAGVGYEQYF. The chain carries TRBV6-6 and TRBJ2-7; 8 bases are shared with TRBD2. CDR3 length: 15 residues. From germline, CDR1 is MNHNY and CDR2 SVGAGI (reference sequence). The V segment lost 2 bases and the J segment 4 bases; nucleotides outside the gene matches: 7.

This chain links TRBV10-1 with TRBJ1-1; D remains ambiguous. Germline values: CDR1 WNHNN, CDR2 SYGVQD (reference sequence). The ends were cut back, 2 bases at V and 1 base at J, with 5 bases in the middle. The CDR3 is 13 amino acids. The CDR3 is CASSEQSNTEAFF. Here the CDR3 DNA reads TGCGCCAGCAGTGAGCAGTCGAACACTGAAGCTTTCTTT.